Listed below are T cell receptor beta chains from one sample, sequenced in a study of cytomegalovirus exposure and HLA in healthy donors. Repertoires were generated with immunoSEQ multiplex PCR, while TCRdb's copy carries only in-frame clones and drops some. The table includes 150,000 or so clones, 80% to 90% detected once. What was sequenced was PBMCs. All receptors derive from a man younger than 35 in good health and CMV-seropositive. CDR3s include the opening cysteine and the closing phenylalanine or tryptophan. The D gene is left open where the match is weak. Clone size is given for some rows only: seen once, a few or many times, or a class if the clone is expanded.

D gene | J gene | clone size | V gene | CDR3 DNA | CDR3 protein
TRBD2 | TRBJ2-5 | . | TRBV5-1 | TGCGCCAGCAGCGGACTAGCGGGGGGGGGAGAGACCCAGTACTTC | CASSGLAGGGETQYF
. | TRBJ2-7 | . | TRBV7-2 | TGTGCCAGCAGCTTAAGAGGGGGTGGCGAGCAGTACTTC | CASSLRGGGEQYF
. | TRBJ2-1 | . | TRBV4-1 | TGCGCCAGCAGCCGCCAAAGCACCCCGAGCTCCTACAATGAGCAGTTCTTC | CASSRQSTPSSYNEQFF
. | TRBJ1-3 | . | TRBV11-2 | TGTGCCAGCAGCTTAGAACTCCCGGGGGGAAACACCATATATTTT | CASSLELPGGNTIYF
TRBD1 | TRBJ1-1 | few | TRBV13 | TGTGCCAGCAGCGCCAGACAGGGAAACACTGAAGCTTTCTTT | CASSARQGNTEAFF
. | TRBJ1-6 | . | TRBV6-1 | TGTGCCAGCAGTGAACTCGGCGGTTCGTCACCCCTCCACTTT | CASSELGGSSPLHF
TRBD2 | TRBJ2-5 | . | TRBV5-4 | TGTGCCAGCAGCCTTTTGGGGGGACTAGGACGGGAGACCCAGTACTTC | CASSLLGGLGRETQYF
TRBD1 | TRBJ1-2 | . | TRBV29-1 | TGCAGCGTTCGGGGGGGGACAGAACCGAACTATGGCTACACCTTC | CSVRGGTEPNYGYTF
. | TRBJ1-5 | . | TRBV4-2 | TGTGCCAGCAGCCCCTGGAGGGGGGGAAATTACTCGCCGAATCAGCCCCAGCATTTT | CASSPWRGGNYSPNQPQHF
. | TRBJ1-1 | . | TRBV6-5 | TGTGCCAGCAGTGGACAGCCCATGAACACTGAAGCTTTCTTT | CASSGQPMNTEAFF
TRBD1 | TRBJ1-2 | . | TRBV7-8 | TGTGCCAGCAGCTTTGGGACAGGGGGAGGCTATGGCTACACCTTC | CASSFGTGGGYGYTF
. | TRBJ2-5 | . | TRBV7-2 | TGTGCCAGCAGCCCAGAGAGGACTAACCAAGAGACCCAGTACTTC | CASSPERTNQETQYF
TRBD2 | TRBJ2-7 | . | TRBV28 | TGTGCCAGCAGTTTTAGTCTTTCAGGTTGGCGGGAGAGCTCCTACGAGCAGTACTTC | CASSFSLSGWRESSYEQYF
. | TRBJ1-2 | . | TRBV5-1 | TGCGCCAGCAGCTTGGACAGTACCTATGGCTACACCTTC | CASSLDSTYGYTF
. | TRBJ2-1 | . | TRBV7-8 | TGTGCCAGCAGCTTACAGCGGGCGAGCGATGAGCAGTTCTTC | CASSLQRASDEQFF
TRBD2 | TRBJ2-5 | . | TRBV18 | TGTGCCAGCTCACCGCGGGCTAGCGGGCTAGAGACCCAGTACTTC | CASSPRASGLETQYF
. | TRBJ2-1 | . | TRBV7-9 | TGTGCCAGCAGCCCAGCCGGGGGTAGATCCTACAATGAGCAGTTCTTC | CASSPAGGRSYNEQFF
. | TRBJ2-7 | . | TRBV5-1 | TGCGCCAGCAGCTCGAGGGCGGGGTTGGGTACCTACGAGCAGTACTTC | CASSSRAGLGTYEQYF
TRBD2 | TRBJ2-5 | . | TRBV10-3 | TGTGCCATCGCGGGGGGCCAGGGGGAGACCCAGTACTTC | CAIAGGQGETQYF
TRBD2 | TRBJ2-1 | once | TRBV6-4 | TGTGCCAGCAGCCAGGGACTAGCGGGGGGCGATGAGCAGTTCTTC | CASSQGLAGGDEQFF
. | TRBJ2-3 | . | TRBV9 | TGTGCCAGCTGTCTAGCGCAGTATTTT | CASCLAQYF
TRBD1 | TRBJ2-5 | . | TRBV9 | TGTGCCAGCAGCGGATCCGGGACAGGGGACCTCAACCAAGAGACCCAGTACTTC | CASSGSGTGDLNQETQYF
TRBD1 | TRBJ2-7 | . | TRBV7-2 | TGTGCCAGCAGCACGGGACAGCCCTACGAGCAGTACTTC | CASSTGQPYEQYF
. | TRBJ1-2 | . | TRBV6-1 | TGTGCCAGCAGGGGGGGAAGGGACGGCTACACCTTC | CASRGGRDGYTF
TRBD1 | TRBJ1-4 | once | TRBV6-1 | TGTGCCAGCAGTGAAGATGGGACAGGGGGTGAAAAACTGTTTTTT | CASSEDGTGGEKLFF
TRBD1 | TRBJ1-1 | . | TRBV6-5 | TGTGCCAGCAGGAGGACAGGGGCTACTGAAGCTTTCTTT | CASRRTGATEAFF
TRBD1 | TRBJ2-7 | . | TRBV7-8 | TGTGCCAGCAGGTCGGACGGACAGGGGAGGACCTACGAGCAGTACTTC | CASRSDGQGRTYEQYF
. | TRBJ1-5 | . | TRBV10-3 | TGTGCCATCAACGGGGGGGTCAATCAGCCCCAGCATTTT | CAINGGVNQPQHF
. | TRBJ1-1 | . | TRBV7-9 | TGTGCCAGCAGCTTAGTTGGGCAGGGGATCCCTGAAGCTTTCTTT | CASSLVGQGIPEAFF
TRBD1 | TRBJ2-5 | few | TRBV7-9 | TGTTCCAGCACCTCCGGACAGGGGGGGGCGCAAGAGACCCAGTACTTC | CSSTSGQGGAQETQYF
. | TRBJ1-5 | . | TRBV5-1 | TGCGCCAGCAGCACCGGGACACCTAATCAGCCCCAGCATTTT | CASSTGTPNQPQHF